The following is a T cell receptor (beta chain) sequence with its context. These data originate in a study of blood T cell repertoires in COVID-19. For the study at large: PBMCs, B-cell-depleted T cells, or T cells provided the cDNA or gDNA that made up the material.

TCRdb keeps only in-frame clones here, not all; method: immunoSEQ multiplex PCR. The repertoire holds about 330,000 clones, 85% to 90% seen once, with under 4.5% in the top ten. Sequenced material: peripheral blood. The source of this sequence is a woman between 45 and 60 years old with active or convalescent COVID-19.

The CDR3, as DNA: TGCAGTGCTAGTAGGCGGGGACAGGGTACCTACGAGCAGTACTTC. Its translation is CSASRRGQGTYEQYF. This chain connects TRBV20-1 to TRBJ2-7; 9 positions agree with TRBD1. The V segment lost 3 bases and the J segment 2 bases; nucleotides outside the gene matches: 8. The CDR3 runs to 15 residues. Germline V gives CDR1 DFQATT, CDR2 SNEGSKA (reference sequence).